This TCR beta chain originates from a study of T cells in localized non-small cell lung cancer. Overall study findings and caveats: Prolonged overall survival went with higher T cell density in the blood. Uninvolved adjacent lung, not tumor, had the highest T cell clonality. Adjacent lung tissue had a median around 57 of the top 100 clones found in the tumor. One tumor region alone was sequenced, and heterogeneity therefore remains possible.

This CDR3 contains 17 residues. V shed 1 base, J shed 2 bases, and the junction held 7 bases outside the gene matches. Germline V gene lookup returns CDR1 MDHEN and CDR2 SYDVKM. Profiled with immunoSEQ multiplex PCR; TCRdb holds only in-frame clones, not every one. Of 35,000 to 45,000 clones listed, approximately 81% are singletons. As for this clone: Its antigen is still unknown.

The V call is TRBV28, the J call TRBJ2-3, with TRBD2 identical over 9 bases. This sample comprised peripheral blood mononuclear cells, obtained before any cancer treatment. The receptor was isolated from a male donor aged 60 or over with stage II lung adenocarcinoma. The CDR3 DNA follows: TGTGCCAGCAGTTTATTCCGGGCTAGCGGGGACACAGATACGCAGTATTTT. Its protein is CASSLFRASGDTDTQYF.